The T cell receptor beta chain described here comes from a study of identical twins. Broader study findings: Weaker excess sharing between twins was seen in beta out-of-frame sequences. Compared with models, monozygotic twins showed more out-of-frame TCR alpha sharing. Where out-of-frame alpha sequences were twin-shared, they showed excess low generation probability.

This clonotype was seen only a few times. As yet, its antigen is unknown. A template switching step contributed a universal primer site, while unique molecular identifiers were present in the cDNA. MiXCR, run by TCRdb on the 5' RACE reads, gives a single entry per CDR3 protein. Among approximately 230,000 distinct CDR3 sequences listed, more than 12% were seen once. This CDR3 is built from 13 residues. Deletions cut 4 bases from V and 8 bases from J, with 12 bases between. The germline CDR1 and CDR2 sequences are LGHDT and YNNKEL (reference sequence). Source material: memory (CD45RO+) T cells sorted from blood. This clonotype was obtained from a woman between 18 and 30 years old in good health. The chain joins TRBV3-1 to TRBJ2-1, with a weak D call TRBD1 (6 bases). CDR3 amino acids: CASSPLEGDEQFF. In DNA, the CDR3 is TGTGCCAGCAGCCCACTAGAGGGGGATGAGCAGTTCTTC.